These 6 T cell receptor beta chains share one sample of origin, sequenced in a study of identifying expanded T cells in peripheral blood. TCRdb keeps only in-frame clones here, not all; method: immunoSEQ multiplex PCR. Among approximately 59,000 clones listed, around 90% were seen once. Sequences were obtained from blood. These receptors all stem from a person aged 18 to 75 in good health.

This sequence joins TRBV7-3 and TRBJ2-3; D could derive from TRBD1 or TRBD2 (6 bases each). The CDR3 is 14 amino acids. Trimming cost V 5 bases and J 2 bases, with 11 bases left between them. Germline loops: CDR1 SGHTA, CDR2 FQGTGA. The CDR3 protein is CASSVGGDTDTQYF. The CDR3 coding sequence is TGTGCCAGCAGCGTGGGGGGCGACACAGATACGCAGTATTTT.

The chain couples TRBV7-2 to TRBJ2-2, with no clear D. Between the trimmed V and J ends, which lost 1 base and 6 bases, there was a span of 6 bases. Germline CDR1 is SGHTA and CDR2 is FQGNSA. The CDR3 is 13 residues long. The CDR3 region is CASSLGTAGELFF. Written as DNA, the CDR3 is TGTGCCAGCAGCTTAGGGACGGCCGGGGAGCTGTTTTTT.

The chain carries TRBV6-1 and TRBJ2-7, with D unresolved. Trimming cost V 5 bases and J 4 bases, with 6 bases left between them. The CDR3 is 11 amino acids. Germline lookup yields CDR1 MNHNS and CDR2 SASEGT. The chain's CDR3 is CASSPLYEQYF. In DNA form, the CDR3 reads TGTGCCAGCAGTCCTTTGTACGAGCAGTACTTC.

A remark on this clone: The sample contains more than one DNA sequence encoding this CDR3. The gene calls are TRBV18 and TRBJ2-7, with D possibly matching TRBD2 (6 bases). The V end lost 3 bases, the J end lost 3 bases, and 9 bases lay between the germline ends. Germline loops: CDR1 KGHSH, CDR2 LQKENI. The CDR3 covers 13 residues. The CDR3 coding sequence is TGTGCCAGCTCACCCCTCGGGGGCTACGAGCAGTACTTC. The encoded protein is CASSPLGGYEQYF.

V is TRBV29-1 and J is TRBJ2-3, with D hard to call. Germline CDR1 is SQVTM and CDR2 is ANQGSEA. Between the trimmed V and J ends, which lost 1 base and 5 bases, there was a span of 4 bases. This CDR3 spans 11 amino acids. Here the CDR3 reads CSVEGEDTQYF. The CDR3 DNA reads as TGCAGCGTTGAAGGAGAAGATACGCAGTATTTT.

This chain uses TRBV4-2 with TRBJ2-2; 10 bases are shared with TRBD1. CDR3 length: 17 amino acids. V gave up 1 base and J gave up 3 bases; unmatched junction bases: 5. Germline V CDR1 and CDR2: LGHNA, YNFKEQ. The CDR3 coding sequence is TGTGCCAGCAGCCAAGTCTCCGGGACAGGGGACACCGGGGAGCTGTTTTTT. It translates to CASSQVSGTGDTGELFF.